This paragraph reports one TCR beta chain. Antigen unknown. Assay: immunoSEQ multiplex PCR; the TCRdb copy retains only in-frame clones and omits some. The sample records roughly 80,000 clones, around 86% being singletons. The data are from a study of OX40 agonist ivuxolimab in advanced cancers. Findings of the study overall: More expanded clones were found, on average, in CD8+ than in CD4+ T cells. In the 0.1 to 3.0 mg/kg range, CD4+ and CD8+ blood T cells had expanded clonally by week 6.

Baseline was the first blood sampling point, followed by cycle 4 day 1 and cycle 7 day 1. V lost 8 bases and J lost 3, with 14 bases in between. The CDR3 has 13 amino acids. Germline CDR1 and CDR2: SNHLY and FYNNEI. The sample in question was CD4+ or CD8+ T cells sorted from blood, obtained in a trial of the OX40 agonist ivuxolimab. The clonotype was recovered from an adult with an advanced solid tumor such as melanoma, head and neck, liver or kidney cancer. The chain uses TRBV2 and TRBJ2-7; the D gene is possibly TRBD2 (8 bases). CDR3 sequence reads: CASRGGQSYEQYF. CDR3 nucleotides: TGTGCCAGCCGGGGGGGACAGAGCTACGAGCAGTACTTC.